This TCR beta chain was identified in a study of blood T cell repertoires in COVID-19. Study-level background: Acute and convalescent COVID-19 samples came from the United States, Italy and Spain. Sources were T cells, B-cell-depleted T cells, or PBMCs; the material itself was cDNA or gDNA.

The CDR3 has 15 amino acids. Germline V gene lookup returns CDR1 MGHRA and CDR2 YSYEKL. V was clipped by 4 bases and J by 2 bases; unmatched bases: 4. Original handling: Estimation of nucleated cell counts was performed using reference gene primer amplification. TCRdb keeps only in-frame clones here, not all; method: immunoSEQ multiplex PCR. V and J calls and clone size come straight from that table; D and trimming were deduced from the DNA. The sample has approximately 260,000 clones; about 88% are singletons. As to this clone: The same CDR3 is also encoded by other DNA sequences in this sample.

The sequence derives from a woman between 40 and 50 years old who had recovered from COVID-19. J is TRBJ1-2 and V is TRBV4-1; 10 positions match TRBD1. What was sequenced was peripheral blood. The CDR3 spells CASSPRTGGNYGYTF. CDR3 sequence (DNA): TGCGCCAGCAGCCCGAGGACAGGGGGGAACTATGGCTACACCTTC.